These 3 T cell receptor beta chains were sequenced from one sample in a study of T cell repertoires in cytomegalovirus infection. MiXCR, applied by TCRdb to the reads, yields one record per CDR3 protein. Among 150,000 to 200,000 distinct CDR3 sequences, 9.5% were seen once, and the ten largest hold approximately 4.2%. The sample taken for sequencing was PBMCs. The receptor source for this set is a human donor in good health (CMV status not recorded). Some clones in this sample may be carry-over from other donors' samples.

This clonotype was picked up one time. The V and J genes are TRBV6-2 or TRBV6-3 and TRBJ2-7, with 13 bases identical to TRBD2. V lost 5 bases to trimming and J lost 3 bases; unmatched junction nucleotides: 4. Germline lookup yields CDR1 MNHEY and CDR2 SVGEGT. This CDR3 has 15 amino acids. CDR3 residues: CASSTGTSGIYEQYF. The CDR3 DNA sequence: TGTGCCAGCAGTACCGGGACTAGCGGGATCTACGAGCAGTACTTC.

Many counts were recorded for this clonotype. The CDR3 sequence: CASSLGGLAGEQFF. The CDR3, as DNA: TGTGCCAGCAGCTTAGGGGGACTAGCTGGTGAGCAGTTCTTC. The V gene is TRBV7-2, the J gene TRBJ2-1; TRBD2 matches at 9 bases. Trimming removed 1 base from V and 9 bases from J; junction bases left unmatched: 4. The CDR3 runs 14 residues. CDR1 and CDR2 (germline): SGHTA, FQGNSA.

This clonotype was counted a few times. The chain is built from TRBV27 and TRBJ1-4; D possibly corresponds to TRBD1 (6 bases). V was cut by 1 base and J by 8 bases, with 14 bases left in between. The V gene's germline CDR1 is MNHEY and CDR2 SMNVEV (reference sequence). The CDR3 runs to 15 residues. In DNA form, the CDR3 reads TGTGCCAGCAGTTTATGGCCGGGACAACTCGAAAAACTGTTTTTT. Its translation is CASSLWPGQLEKLFF.